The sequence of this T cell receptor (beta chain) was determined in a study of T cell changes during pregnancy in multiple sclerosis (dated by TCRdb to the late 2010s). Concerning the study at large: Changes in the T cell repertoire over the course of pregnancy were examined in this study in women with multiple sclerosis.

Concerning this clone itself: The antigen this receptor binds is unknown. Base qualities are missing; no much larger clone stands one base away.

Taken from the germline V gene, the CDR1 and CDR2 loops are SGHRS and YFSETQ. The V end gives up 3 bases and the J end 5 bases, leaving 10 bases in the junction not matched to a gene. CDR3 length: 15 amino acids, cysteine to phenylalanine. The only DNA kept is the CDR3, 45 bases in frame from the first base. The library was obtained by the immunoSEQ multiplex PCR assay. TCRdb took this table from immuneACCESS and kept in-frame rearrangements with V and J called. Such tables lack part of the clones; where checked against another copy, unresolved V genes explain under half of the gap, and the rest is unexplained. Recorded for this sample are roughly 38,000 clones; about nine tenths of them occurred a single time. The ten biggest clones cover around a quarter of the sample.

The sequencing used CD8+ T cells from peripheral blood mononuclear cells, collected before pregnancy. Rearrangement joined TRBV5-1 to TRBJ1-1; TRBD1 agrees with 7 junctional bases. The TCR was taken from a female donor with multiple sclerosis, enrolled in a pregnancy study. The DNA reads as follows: TGCGCCAGCAGCTATGGACAGGCCCACGGGACTGAAGCTTTCTTT. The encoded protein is CASSYGQAHGTEAFF.